Given below is one TCR beta chain in context. The data belong to a study of shared T cell receptors in the human thymus. Profiled with immunoSEQ multiplex PCR; TCRdb holds only in-frame clones, not every one. The sample has 720,000 or so clones, approximately 85% seen once. The germline V gene encodes CDR1 SGHNT and CDR2 YYREEE (reference sequence). CDR3 length: 17 amino acids. V lost 0 bases, J lost 4 bases, and 8 bases stayed unmatched. These data were likewise used in another study, on human thymus T cells. As that study records: Finnish infants who were healthy and having corrective surgery for congenital heart defects made up the donors. Resections that were taken during corrective heart surgery supplied the thymus tissue.

The sequence derives from a girl under three years old with a congenital heart defect. The sample was thymocytes. The chain carries TRBV5-4 and TRBJ2-3; 10 nucleotides line up with TRBD1. The CDR3 sequence is CASSLERRTGGADTQYF. The CDR3 DNA is TGTGCCAGCAGCTTGGAACGAAGGACAGGGGGGGCAGATACGCAGTATTTT.